This T cell receptor (beta chain) was observed in a study of blood T cell repertoires in COVID-19. On the study more broadly: T cells, B-cell-depleted T cells, or PBMCs supplied cDNA or gDNA.

The CDR3 spans 11 residues. CDR1 is SQVTM, CDR2 ANQGSEA, per germline. V was trimmed by 3 bases and J by 2 bases, leaving 4 bases between them. The protocol was immunoSEQ multiplex PCR, while the TCRdb copy is restricted to in-frame clones and leaves out a portion. There are 240,000 or so clones in the sample; around 88% occur only once, and approximately 2.1% lies in the top ten. To note about this clone: Other DNA sequences of this sample code for an identical CDR3.

This TCR was sampled from a woman aged 45-59 years who had recovered from COVID-19. This chain links TRBV29-1 with TRBJ1-1; no firm D call. Sequenced material: PBMCs or T cells enriched from blood (not recorded which). The CDR3 spells CSVDKNTEAFF. The DNA for the CDR3 is TGCAGCGTTGATAAAAACACTGAAGCTTTCTTT.